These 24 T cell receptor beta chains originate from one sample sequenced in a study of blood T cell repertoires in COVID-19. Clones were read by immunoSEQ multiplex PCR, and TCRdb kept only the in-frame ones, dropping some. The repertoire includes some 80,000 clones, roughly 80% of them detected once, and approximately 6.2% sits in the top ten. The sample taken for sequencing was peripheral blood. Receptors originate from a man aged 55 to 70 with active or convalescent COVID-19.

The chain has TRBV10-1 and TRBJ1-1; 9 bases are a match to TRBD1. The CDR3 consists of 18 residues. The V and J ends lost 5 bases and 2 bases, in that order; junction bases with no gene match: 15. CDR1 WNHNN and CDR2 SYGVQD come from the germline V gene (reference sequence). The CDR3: CASSTGDRDPQGNTEAFF. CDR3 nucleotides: TGCGCCAGCAGTACCGGGGACAGGGATCCTCAGGGCAACACTGAAGCTTTCTTT.

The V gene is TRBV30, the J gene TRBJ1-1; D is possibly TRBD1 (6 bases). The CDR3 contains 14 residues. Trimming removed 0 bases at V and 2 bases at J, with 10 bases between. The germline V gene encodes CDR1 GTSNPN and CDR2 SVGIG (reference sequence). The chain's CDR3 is CAWSVLDRNTEAFF. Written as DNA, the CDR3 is TGTGCCTGGAGTGTACTGGACAGAAACACTGAAGCTTTCTTT.

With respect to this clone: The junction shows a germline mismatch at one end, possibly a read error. The DNA of the CDR3 is TGTGCCAGCAGCTTAGGGACAGGGAACGCTGAAGCTTTCTTT. This gives the protein CASSLGTGNAEAFF. The chain joins TRBV7-6 to TRBJ1-1, with 8 bases matching TRBD1. Germline CDR1 reads SGHVS; CDR2 reads FNYEAQ. This CDR3 is built from 14 residues.

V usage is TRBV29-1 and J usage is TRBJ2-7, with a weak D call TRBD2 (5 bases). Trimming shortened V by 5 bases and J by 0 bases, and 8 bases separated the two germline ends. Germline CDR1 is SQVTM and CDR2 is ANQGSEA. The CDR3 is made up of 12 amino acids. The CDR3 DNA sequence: TGCAGCGTTAGCGGTCACTCCTACGAGCAGTACTTC. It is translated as CSVSGHSYEQYF.

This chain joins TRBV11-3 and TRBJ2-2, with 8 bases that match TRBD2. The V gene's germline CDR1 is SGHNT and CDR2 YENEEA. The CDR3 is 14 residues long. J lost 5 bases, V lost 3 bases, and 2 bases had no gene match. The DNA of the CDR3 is TGTGCCAGCAGCTTCGGACTAGCTACCGGGGAGCTGTTTTTT. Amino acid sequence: CASSFGLATGELFF.

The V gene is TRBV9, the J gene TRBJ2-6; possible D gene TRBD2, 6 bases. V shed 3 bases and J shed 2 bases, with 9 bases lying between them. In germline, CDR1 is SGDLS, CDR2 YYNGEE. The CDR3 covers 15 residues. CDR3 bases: TGTGCCAGCAGCGCTCGGGGGACTGGGGCCAACGTCCTGACTTTC. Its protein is CASSARGTGANVLTF.

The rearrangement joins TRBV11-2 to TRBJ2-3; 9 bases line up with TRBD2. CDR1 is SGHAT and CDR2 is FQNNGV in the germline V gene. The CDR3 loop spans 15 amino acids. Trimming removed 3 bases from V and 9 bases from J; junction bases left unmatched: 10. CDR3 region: CASSFALSSGDTQYF. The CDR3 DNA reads TGTGCCAGCAGCTTCGCGCTGTCTAGCGGGGACACGCAGTATTTT.

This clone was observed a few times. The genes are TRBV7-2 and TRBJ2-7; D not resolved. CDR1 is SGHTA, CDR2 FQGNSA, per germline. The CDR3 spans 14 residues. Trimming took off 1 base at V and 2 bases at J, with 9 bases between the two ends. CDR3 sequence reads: CASSLGYRPYEQYF. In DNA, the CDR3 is TGTGCCAGCAGCTTAGGTTACAGACCCTACGAGCAGTACTTC. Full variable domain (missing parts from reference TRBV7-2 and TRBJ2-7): GAGVSQSPSNKVTEKGKDVELRCDPISGHTALYWYRQSLGQGLEFLIYFQGNSAPDKSGLPSDRFSAERTGGSVSTLTIQRTQQEDSAVYLCASSLGYRPYEQYFGPGTRLTVT.

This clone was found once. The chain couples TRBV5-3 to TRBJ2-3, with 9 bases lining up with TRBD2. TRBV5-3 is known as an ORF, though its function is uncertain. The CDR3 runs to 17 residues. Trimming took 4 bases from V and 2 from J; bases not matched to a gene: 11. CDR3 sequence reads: CARSPPLAGNDTDTQYF. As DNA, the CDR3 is TGTGCCAGAAGCCCCCCCCTAGCGGGGAATGACACAGATACGCAGTATTTT.

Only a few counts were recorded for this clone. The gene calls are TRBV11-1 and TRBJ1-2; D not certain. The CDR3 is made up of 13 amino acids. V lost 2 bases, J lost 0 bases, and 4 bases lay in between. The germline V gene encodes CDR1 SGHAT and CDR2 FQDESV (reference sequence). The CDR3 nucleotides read TGTGCCAGCAGCTTAAACACTAACTATGGCTACACCTTC. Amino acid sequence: CASSLNTNYGYTF.

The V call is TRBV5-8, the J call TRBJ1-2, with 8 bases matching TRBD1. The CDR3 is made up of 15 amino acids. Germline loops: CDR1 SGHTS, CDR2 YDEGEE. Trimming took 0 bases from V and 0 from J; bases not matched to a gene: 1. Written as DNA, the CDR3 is TGTGCCAGCAGCTTGGGGGACAGGACTAACTATGGCTACACCTTC. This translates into CASSLGDRTNYGYTF.

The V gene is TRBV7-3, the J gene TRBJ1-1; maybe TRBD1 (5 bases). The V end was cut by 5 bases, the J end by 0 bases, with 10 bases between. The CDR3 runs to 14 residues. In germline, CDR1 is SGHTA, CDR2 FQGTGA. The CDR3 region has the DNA TGTGCCAGCAGCGCGGGACCGTTGAACACTGAAGCTTTCTTT. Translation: CASSAGPLNTEAFF.

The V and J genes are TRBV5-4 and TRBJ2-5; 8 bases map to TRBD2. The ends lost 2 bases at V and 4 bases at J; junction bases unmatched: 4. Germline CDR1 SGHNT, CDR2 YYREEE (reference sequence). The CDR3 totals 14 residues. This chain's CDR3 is CASSFGGGTETQYF. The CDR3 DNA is TGTGCCAGCAGCTTCGGCGGGGGGACAGAGACCCAGTACTTC.

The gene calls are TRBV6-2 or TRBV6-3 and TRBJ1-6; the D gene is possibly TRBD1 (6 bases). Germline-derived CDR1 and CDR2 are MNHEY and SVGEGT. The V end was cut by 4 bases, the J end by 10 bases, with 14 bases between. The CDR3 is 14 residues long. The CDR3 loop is CASSSQGRGSPLHF. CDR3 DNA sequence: TGTGCCAGCAGTTCACAGGGAAGAGGATCACCCCTCCACTTT.

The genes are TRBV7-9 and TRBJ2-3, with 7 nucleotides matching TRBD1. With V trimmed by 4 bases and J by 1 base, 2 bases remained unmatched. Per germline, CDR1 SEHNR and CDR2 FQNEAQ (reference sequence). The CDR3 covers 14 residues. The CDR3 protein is CASSWGTGTDTQYF. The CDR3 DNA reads TGTGCCAGCAGCTGGGGGACAGGCACAGATACGCAGTATTTT.

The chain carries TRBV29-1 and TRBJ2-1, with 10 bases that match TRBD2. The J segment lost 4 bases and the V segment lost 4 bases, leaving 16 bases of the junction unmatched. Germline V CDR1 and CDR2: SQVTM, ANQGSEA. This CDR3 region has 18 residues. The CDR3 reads CSVGRVPSSGGQYNEQFF. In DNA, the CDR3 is TGCAGCGTTGGCAGGGTCCCTTCTAGCGGGGGCCAGTACAATGAGCAGTTCTTC.

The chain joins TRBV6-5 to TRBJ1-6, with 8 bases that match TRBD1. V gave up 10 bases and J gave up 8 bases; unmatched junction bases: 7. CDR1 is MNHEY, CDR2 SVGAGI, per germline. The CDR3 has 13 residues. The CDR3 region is CATKDREDSPLHF. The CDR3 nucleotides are TGTGCCACCAAGGACAGGGAAGATTCACCCCTCCACTTT.

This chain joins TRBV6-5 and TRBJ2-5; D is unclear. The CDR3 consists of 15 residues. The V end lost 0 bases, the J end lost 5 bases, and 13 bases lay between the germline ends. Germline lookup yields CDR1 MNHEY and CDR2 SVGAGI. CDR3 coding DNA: TGTGCCAGCAGTTACTCATCAGGTCGGATGGAGACCCAGTACTTC. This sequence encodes CASSYSSGRMETQYF.

Here the CDR3 reads CASSPEGADYNSPLHF. CDR3 bases: TGTGCCAGCTCACCAGAGGGGGCTGACTATAATTCACCCCTCCACTTT. J is TRBJ1-6 and V is TRBV18, with 7 positions matching TRBD1. Germline trimming cut 2 bases from V and 3 bases from J; bases unmatched to any gene: 4. Germline CDR1 is KGHSH and CDR2 is LQKENI. The CDR3 totals 16 residues.

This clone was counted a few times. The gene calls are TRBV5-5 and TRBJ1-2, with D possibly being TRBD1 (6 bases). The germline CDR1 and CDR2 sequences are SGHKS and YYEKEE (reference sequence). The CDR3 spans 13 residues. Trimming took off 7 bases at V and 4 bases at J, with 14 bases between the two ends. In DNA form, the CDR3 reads TGTGCCAGCCAGGGGTCGGGGGGCTATGGCTACACCTTC. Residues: CASQGSGGYGYTF.

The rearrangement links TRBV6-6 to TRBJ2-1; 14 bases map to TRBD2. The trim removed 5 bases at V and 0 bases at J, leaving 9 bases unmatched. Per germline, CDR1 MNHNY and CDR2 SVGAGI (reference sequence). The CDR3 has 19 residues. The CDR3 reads CASSRLGLAGGSSYNEQFF. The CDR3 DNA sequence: TGTGCCAGCAGTCGGCTTGGACTAGCGGGGGGTAGCTCCTACAATGAGCAGTTCTTC.

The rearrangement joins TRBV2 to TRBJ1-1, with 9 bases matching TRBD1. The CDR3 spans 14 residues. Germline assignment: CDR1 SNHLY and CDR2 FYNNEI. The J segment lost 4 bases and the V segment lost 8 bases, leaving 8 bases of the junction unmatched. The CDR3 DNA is TGTGCCAGCGGGCCGGGACAGGGTGGCACTGAAGCTTTCTTT. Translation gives CASGPGQGGTEAFF. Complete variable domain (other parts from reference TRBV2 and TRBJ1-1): EPEVTQTPSHQVTQMGQEVILRCVPISNHLYFYWYRQILGQKVEFLVSFYNNEISEKSEIFDDQFSVERPDGSNFTLKIRSTKLEDSAMYFCASGPGQGGTEAFFGQGTRLTVV.

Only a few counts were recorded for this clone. CDR3 bases: TGTGCCAGCAGCCCGGACAGGGGTGGCAATCAGCCCCAGCATTTT. This sequence encodes CASSPDRGGNQPQHF. V usage is TRBV3-1 (or the pseudogene TRBV3-2) and J usage is TRBJ1-5; TRBD1 matches 9 bases. V dropped 4 bases and J dropped 2; count of bases not matched to a gene: 3. The germline V gene has CDR1 LGHDT and CDR2 YNNKEL (reference sequence). The CDR3 totals 15 residues.

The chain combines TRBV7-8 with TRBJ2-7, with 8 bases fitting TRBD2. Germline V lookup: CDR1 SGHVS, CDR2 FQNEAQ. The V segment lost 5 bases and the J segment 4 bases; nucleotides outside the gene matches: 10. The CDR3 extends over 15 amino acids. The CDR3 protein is CASSTQVGLVYEQYF. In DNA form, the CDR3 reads TGTGCCAGCAGCACACAAGTGGGACTAGTGTACGAGCAGTACTTC.